These 25 T cell receptor beta chains came from one sample sequenced in a study of shared clonotypes between healthy human individuals. Clones were sequenced by immunoSEQ multiplex PCR, and TCRdb holds only the in-frame ones, with some missing. This sample has about 660,000 clones; roughly 70% occur once, and the top ten carry 1.5% to 2%. The sequenced material came from memory CD4+ T cells sorted from blood. The subset: CD45RA-negative fraction. The receptors originated from a woman aged 25 to 45 in good health.

V and J are TRBV11-2 and TRBJ2-7; a weak D match, TRBD2 (6 bases). V gave up 5 bases and J gave up 7 bases, with 15 bases separating them. Germline CDR1 and CDR2: SGHAT and FQNNGV. This CDR3 contains 13 residues. CDR3 DNA sequence: TGTGCCAGCAGCGGCGGGACTGAACTGGAGCAGTACTTC. Amino acid sequence: CASSGGTELEQYF.

V usage is TRBV28 and J usage is TRBJ2-1, with D perhaps TRBD1 (5 bases). Trimming removed 5 bases at V and 6 bases at J, with 14 bases between. The germline V gene has CDR1 MDHEN and CDR2 SYDVKM. This CDR3 contains 14 residues. In DNA, the CDR3 is TGTGCCAGCAGTCTCTGGACAAGCCCCAATGAGCAGTTCTTC. Encoded protein: CASSLWTSPNEQFF.

The J gene is TRBJ2-3, the V gene TRBV27; D gene uncertain. Germline CDR1 and CDR2: MNHEY and SMNVEV (reference sequence). This CDR3 is built from 14 residues. The V and J ends lost 3 bases and 3 bases respectively, with 10 bases between them. The CDR3, as DNA: TGTGCCAGCAGTTTTGAGTCTCGGACAGATACGCAGTATTTT. This codes for CASSFESRTDTQYF.

Notes on this clone: Other DNA sequences in this sample translate to the same CDR3. Here the CDR3 reads CASSPDSNYGYTF. The CDR3 nucleotides read TGTGCCAGCAGCCCCGACAGTAACTATGGCTACACCTTC. The chain recombines TRBV11-2 with TRBJ1-2; tentatively, D is TRBD1 (5 bases). The V gene's germline CDR1 is SGHAT and CDR2 FQNNGV. This CDR3 is 13 amino acids long. V shed 5 bases and J shed 1 base, with 8 bases lying between them.

Worth noting for this clone: Other DNA variants within this sample encode the same CDR3. The chain is built from TRBV7-9 and TRBJ1-4; 7 nucleotides agree with TRBD1. The CDR3 is 16 residues long. V gave up 1 base and J gave up 2 bases; unmatched junction bases: 4. Germline assignment: CDR1 SEHNR and CDR2 FQNEAQ (reference sequence). The CDR3 is CASSLGQGATNEKLFF. DNA for the CDR3: TGTGCCAGCAGCTTAGGACAGGGAGCGACTAATGAAAAACTGTTTTTT.

A single count supports this clone. V usage is TRBV28 and J usage is TRBJ2-3, with no clear D. Trimming shortened V by 5 bases and J by 2 bases, and 11 bases separated the two germline ends. The CDR3 contains 14 residues. Germline values: CDR1 MDHEN, CDR2 SYDVKM. The CDR3 DNA is TGTGCCAGCAGTCTGCCTCCGCCCACAGATACGCAGTATTTT. This encodes CASSLPPPTDTQYF.

This rearrangement joins TRBV7-6 to TRBJ1-3, with D unresolved. This CDR3 comprises 14 residues. Germline CDR1 is SGHVS and CDR2 is FNYEAQ. V lost 1 base and J 1 base, leaving 5 bases between the germline ends. In DNA, the CDR3 is TGTGCCAGCAGCTTAGGGGGATCTGGAAACACCATATATTTT. Its translation: CASSLGGSGNTIYF.

V gene TRBV28 combines with J gene TRBJ2-7; TRBD1 agrees at 11 bases. V shed 5 bases, J shed 7 bases, and the junction held 10 bases outside the gene matches. The CDR3 sequence is 15 residues long. In germline, CDR1 is MDHEN, CDR2 SYDVKM. CDR3 DNA sequence: TGTGCCAGCAGTGACCCGGGACAGGGGGTTAAGGAGCAGTACTTC. Encoded protein: CASSDPGQGVKEQYF.

V usage is TRBV10-2 and J usage is TRBJ2-1, with 8 bases that match TRBD2. This CDR3 is built from 15 residues. The J segment lost 9 bases and the V segment lost 2 bases, leaving 9 bases of the junction unmatched. The V gene's germline CDR1 is WSHSY and CDR2 SAAADI. CDR3 region: CASSEQGLGVGEQFF. The CDR3 DNA is TGCGCCAGCAGTGAGCAGGGACTAGGGGTTGGTGAGCAGTTCTTC.

V gene TRBV28 combines with J gene TRBJ1-4, with D maybe TRBD1 (6 bases). This CDR3 has 13 amino acids. Trimming removed 5 bases from V and 6 bases from J, with 10 bases in between. Germline V CDR1 and CDR2: MDHEN, SYDVKM. This chain's CDR3 is CASSRTVYEKLFF. The CDR3 DNA is TGTGCCAGCAGTCGGACAGTCTATGAAAAACTGTTTTTT.

The gene calls are TRBV18 and TRBJ2-3, with D unclear. Deletions cut 4 bases from V and 2 bases from J, with 10 bases between. CDR1 is KGHSH and CDR2 is LQKENI in the germline V gene. This CDR3 has 14 amino acids. Written as DNA, the CDR3 is TGTGCCAGCTCACGACGGGCCAACACAGATACGCAGTATTTT. This sequence encodes CASSRRANTDTQYF. The full variable domain, with the rest looked up from reference TRBV18 and TRBJ2-3, is NAGVMQNPRHLVRRRGQEARLRCSPMKGHSHVYWYRQLPEEGLKFMVYLQKENIIDESGMPKERFSAEFPKEGPSILRIQQVVRGDSAAYFCASSRRANTDTQYFGPGTRLTVL.

This clone was counted between two and nine times. This sequence joins TRBV4-1 and TRBJ1-4; 9 bases line up with TRBD1. V trimming: 6 bases; J trimming: 3 bases; junction bases outside the gene matches: 8. Germline V gives CDR1 MGHRA, CDR2 YSYEKL. This CDR3 spans 16 amino acids. CDR3 protein: CASRTGTGSSNEKLFF. The CDR3, as DNA: TGCGCCAGCAGAACCGGGACAGGGTCGTCTAATGAAAAACTGTTTTTT.

This clone turned up a few times. The CDR3 nucleotides read TGTGCCAGCAGCTCCACGAGCCAGAAGCAAGAGACCCAGTACTTC. This gives the protein CASSSTSQKQETQYF. This sequence joins TRBV5-5 and TRBJ2-5; D unresolved. Germline V lookup: CDR1 SGHKS, CDR2 YYEKEE (reference sequence). Between the trimmed V and J ends, which lost 3 bases and 2 bases, there was a span of 14 bases. This CDR3 has 15 amino acids.

J is TRBJ1-4 and V is TRBV5-1; no clear D. With 4 bases removed from V and 0 bases from J, the gap between germline ends came to 7 bases. The CDR3 extends over 14 amino acids. Germline V gene data show CDR1 as SGHRS and CDR2 as YFSETQ. The CDR3, as DNA: TGCGCCAGCAGCCAACAGCCAACTAATGAAAAACTGTTTTTT. It is translated as CASSQQPTNEKLFF.

The J gene is TRBJ2-4, the V gene TRBV29-1; no reliable D call. Looked up from germline, CDR1 is SQVTM and CDR2 is ANQGSEA. The V gene lost 3 bases and the J gene lost 7 bases, with 7 bases spanning the gap. The CDR3 has 11 residues. The CDR3 loop reads CSVDSLNIQYF. The CDR3 DNA reads TGCAGCGTTGATTCCTTGAACATTCAGTACTTC.

This clone was detected a few times. The V gene is TRBV5-8, the J gene TRBJ2-3; D call uncertain. This CDR3 spans 14 amino acids. Between the trimmed V and J ends, which lost 3 bases and 6 bases, there was a span of 14 bases. Germline lookup yields CDR1 SGHTS and CDR2 YDEGEE. The CDR3 DNA reads as TGTGCCAGCAGCTGGGGTGGCTCTAGGGATACGCAGTATTTT. Encoded protein: CASSWGGSRDTQYF.

The chain is built from TRBV9 and TRBJ1-4, with 7 bases identical to TRBD1. This CDR3 has 15 residues. J lost 4 bases, V lost 3 bases, and 6 bases had no gene match. Germline V gene lookup returns CDR1 SGDLS and CDR2 YYNGEE. DNA of the CDR3: TGTGCCAGCAGCGCTCGACAGGGCAATAATGAAAAACTGTTTTTT. This translates into CASSARQGNNEKLFF.

The sample holds many counts of this clone. V and J are TRBV15 and TRBJ2-3; 11 bases match TRBD1. The germline CDR1 and CDR2 sequences are LNHNV and YYDKDF (reference sequence). This CDR3 comprises 16 residues. The ends lost 1 base at V and 5 bases at J; junction bases unmatched: 5. The CDR3 nucleotides are TGTGCCACCAGCAGAGGTGGGACAGGGGGATTAGATACGCAGTATTTT. It codes for CATSRGGTGGLDTQYF.

The chain has TRBV7-2 and TRBJ1-1, with D possibly TRBD1 on 6 matching bases. V dropped 5 bases and J dropped 3 bases, with 16 bases sitting between them. Germline values: CDR1 SGHTA, CDR2 FQGNSA. CDR3 length equals 15 residues. Here the CDR3 DNA reads TGTGCCAGCAGCGCCCGACAGGCCCCCTACACTGAAGCTTTCTTT. Encoded protein: CASSARQAPYTEAFF.

The chain links TRBV19 to TRBJ2-2; 7 nucleotides line up with TRBD2. The germline V gene has CDR1 LNHDA and CDR2 SQIVND (reference sequence). The junction had 7 bases not matched to a gene; V was cut back by 4 bases and J by 5 bases. This CDR3 region has 15 residues. The CDR3 DNA sequence: TGTGCCAGTAGTAAGGGCGGGAGTTTTACCGGGGAGCTGTTTTTT. Protein sequence: CASSKGGSFTGELFF.

This clone was counted a few times. CDR3 sequence (DNA): TGTGCCTGGAGCCGACCGAAACAGGGGGCGTTGTACACTGAAGCTTTCTTT. Its translation is CAWSRPKQGALYTEAFF. The genes are TRBV30 and TRBJ1-1; TRBD1 agrees at 9 bases. J gave up 3 bases and V 3 bases, and 14 bases lay outside the gene matches. Per germline, CDR1 GTSNPN and CDR2 SVGIG (reference sequence). The CDR3 covers 17 residues.

CDR3 in DNA: TGTGCCAGCAGTCCTCTCAGGGGAAACCAGATAATCTATGGCTACACCTTC. Protein sequence: CASSPLRGNQIIYGYTF. The genes are TRBV28 and TRBJ1-2, with D perhaps matching TRBD1 (6 bases). Trimming left V 5 bases short and J 4 bases short, with 23 bases between. Germline CDR1 MDHEN, CDR2 SYDVKM. The CDR3 has 17 amino acids.

The chain links TRBV28 to TRBJ2-5, with TRBD2 identical over 14 bases. J gave up 4 bases and V 4 bases, and 11 bases lay outside the gene matches. Germline V gene sequence: CDR1 MDHEN, CDR2 SYDVKM. The CDR3 length is 18 residues. The CDR3 reads CASSSSGTSGSMRETQYF. The CDR3 DNA is TGTGCCAGCAGTTCCTCCGGGACTAGCGGGAGTATGAGAGAGACCCAGTACTTC.

The chain combines TRBV9 with TRBJ2-7; D possibly corresponds to TRBD2 (7 bases). This CDR3 comprises 15 residues. Per germline, CDR1 SGDLS and CDR2 YYNGEE. V was cut by 0 bases and J by 6 bases, with 16 bases left in between. For the CDR3, the DNA is TGTGCCAGCAGCGTAGAGGGAGTGGCGGGGGCCGAGCAGTACTTC. It codes for CASSVEGVAGAEQYF.

The V call is TRBV2, the J call TRBJ1-4; no reliable D call. CDR1 SNHLY and CDR2 FYNNEI come from the germline V gene. The CDR3 has 17 residues. Deletions cut 6 bases from V and 0 bases from J, with 17 bases between. CDR3 sequence (DNA): TGTGCCAGCAGAGCTGGGTTTGGCGGACCAACTAATGAAAAACTGTTTTTT. Its translation: CASRAGFGGPTNEKLFF.